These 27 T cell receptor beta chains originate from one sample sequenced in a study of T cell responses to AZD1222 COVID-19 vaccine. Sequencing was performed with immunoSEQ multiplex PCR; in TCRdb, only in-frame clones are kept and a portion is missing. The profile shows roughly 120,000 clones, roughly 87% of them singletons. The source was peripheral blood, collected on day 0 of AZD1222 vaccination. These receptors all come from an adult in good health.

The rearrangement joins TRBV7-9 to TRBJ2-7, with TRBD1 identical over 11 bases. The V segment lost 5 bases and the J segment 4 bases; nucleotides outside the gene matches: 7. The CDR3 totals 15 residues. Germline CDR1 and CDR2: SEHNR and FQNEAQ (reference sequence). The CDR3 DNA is TGTGCCAGCAGCGGAGGACAGGGGGCTACTTACGAGCAGTACTTC. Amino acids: CASSGGQGATYEQYF.

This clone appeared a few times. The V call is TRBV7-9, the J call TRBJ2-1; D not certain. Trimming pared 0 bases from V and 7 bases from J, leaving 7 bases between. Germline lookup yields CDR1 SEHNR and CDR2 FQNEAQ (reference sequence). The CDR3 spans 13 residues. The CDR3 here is CASSLAMVNEQFF. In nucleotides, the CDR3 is TGTGCCAGCAGCTTAGCGATGGTAAATGAGCAGTTCTTC. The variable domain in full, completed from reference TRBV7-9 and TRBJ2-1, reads DTGVSQNPRHKITKRGQNVTFRCDPISEHNRLYWYRQTLGQGPEFLTYFQNEAQLEKSRLLSDRFSAERPKGSFSTLEIQRTEQGDSAMYLCASSLAMVNEQFFGPGTRLTVL.

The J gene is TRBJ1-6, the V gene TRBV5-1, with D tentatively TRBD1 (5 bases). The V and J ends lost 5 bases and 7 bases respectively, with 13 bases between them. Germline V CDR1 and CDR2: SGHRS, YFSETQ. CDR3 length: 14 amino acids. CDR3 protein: CASRGEGYNSPLHF. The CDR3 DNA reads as TGCGCCAGCAGGGGGGAAGGTTACAATTCACCCCTCCACTTT.

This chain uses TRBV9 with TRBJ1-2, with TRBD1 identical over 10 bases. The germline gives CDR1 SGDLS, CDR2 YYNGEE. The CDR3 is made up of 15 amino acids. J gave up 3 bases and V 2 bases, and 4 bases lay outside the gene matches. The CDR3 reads CASSVGQGPYYGYTF. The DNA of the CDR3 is TGTGCCAGCAGCGTGGGACAGGGGCCCTACTATGGCTACACCTTC.

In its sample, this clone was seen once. DNA of the CDR3: TGTGCCAGCAGCTTATTCGCCCTAGGCAACGAGCAGTACTTC. This codes for CASSLFALGNEQYF. V and J are TRBV11-1 and TRBJ2-7; no reliable D call. Trimming removed 2 bases at V and 5 bases at J, with 13 bases between. The CDR3 contains 14 residues. Germline V lookup: CDR1 SGHAT, CDR2 FQDESV (reference sequence).

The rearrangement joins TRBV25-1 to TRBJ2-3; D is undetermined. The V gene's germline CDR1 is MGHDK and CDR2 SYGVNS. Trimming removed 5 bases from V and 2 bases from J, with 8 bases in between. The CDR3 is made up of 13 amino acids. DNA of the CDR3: TGTGCCAGCAGTCTCGCCTCCACAGATACGCAGTATTTT. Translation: CASSLASTDTQYF.

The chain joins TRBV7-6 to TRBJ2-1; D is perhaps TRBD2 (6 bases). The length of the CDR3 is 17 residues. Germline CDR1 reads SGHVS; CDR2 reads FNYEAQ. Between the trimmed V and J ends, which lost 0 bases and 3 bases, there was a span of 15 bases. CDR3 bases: TGTGCCAGCAGCTTAGCGAGGGACTGGGCATACTACAATGAGCAGTTCTTC. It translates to CASSLARDWAYYNEQFF.

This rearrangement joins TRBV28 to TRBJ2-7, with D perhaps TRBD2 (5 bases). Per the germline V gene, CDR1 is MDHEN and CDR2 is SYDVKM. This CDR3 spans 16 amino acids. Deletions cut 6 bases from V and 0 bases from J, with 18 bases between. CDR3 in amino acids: CASSRPGELFSYEQYF. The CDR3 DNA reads TGTGCCAGCAGCAGACCCGGGGAGCTTTTCTCCTACGAGCAGTACTTC.

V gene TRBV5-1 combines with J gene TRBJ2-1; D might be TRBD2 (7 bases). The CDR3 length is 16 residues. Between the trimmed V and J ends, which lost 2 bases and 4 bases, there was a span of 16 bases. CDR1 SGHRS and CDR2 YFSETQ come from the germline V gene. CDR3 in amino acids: CASSLTAGAGYNEQFF. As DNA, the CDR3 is TGCGCCAGCAGCTTAACGGCGGGGGCGGGTTACAATGAGCAGTTCTTC.

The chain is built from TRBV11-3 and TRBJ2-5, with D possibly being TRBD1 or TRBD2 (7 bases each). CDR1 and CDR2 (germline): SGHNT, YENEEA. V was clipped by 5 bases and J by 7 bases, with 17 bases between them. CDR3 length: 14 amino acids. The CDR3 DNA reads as TGTGCCAGCAGCATGACAGGGCCGGGAGGGACCCAGTACTTC. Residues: CASSMTGPGGTQYF.

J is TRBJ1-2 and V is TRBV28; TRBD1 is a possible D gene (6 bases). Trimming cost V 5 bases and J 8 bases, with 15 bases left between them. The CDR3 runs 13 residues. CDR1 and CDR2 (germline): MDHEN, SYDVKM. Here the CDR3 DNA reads TGTGCCAGCAGTCCAGGGGCCAGCCGGGGCTACACCTTC. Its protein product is CASSPGASRGYTF.

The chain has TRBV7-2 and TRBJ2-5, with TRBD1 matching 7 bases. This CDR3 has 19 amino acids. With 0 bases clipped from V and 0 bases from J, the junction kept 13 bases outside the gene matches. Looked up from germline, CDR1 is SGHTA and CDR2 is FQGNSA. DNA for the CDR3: TGTGCCAGCAGCTTAGCCTTACGATCGGGACAGAGGTACCAAGAGACCCAGTACTTC. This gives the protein CASSLALRSGQRYQETQYF.

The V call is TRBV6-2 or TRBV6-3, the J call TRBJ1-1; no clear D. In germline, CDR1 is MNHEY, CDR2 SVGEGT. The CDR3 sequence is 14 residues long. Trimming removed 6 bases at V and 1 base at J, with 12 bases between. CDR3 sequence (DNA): TGTGCCAGCAGCTTCCTAGACACGAACACTGAAGCTTTCTTT. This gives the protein CASSFLDTNTEAFF.

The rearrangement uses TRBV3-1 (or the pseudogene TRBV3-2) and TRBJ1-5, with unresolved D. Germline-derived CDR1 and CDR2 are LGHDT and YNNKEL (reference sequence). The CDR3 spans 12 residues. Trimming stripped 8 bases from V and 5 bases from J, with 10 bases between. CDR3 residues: CASGVSYQPQHF. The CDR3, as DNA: TGTGCCAGCGGGGTTTCCTATCAGCCCCAGCATTTT.

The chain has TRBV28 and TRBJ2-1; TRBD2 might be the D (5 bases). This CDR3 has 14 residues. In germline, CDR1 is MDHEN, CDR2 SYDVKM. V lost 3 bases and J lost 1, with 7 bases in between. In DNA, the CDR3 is TGTGCCAGCAGTTTGACGGGATCCTACAATGAGCAGTTCTTC. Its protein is CASSLTGSYNEQFF.

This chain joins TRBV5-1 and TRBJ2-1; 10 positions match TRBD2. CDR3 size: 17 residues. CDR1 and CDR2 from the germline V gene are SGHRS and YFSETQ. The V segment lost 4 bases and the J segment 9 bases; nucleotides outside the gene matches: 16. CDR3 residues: CASSRIQAGGPLGEQFF. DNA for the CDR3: TGCGCCAGCAGCCGGATCCAAGCGGGAGGGCCGTTGGGTGAGCAGTTCTTC. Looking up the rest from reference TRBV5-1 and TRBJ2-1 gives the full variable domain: KAGVTQTPRYLIKTRGQQVTLSCSPISGHRSVSWYQQTPGQGLQFLFEYFSETQRNKGNFPGRFSGRQFSNSRSEMNVSTLELGDSALYLCASSRIQAGGPLGEQFFGPGTRLTVL.

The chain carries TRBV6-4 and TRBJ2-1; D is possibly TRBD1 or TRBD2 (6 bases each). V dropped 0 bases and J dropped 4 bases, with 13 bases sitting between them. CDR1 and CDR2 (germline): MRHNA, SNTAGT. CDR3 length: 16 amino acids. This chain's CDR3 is CASSDSGGRRYNEQFF. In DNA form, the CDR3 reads TGTGCCAGCAGTGACTCGGGGGGCCGGAGGTACAATGAGCAGTTCTTC.

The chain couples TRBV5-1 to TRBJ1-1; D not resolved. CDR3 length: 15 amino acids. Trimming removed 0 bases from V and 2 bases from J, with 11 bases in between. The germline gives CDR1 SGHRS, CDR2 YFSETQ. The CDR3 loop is CASSLGGVSNTEAFF. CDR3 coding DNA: TGCGCCAGCAGCTTGGGAGGTGTTAGTAACACTGAAGCTTTCTTT.

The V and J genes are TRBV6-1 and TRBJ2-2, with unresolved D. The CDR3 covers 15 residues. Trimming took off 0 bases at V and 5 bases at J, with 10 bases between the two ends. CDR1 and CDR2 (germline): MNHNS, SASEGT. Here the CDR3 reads CASSEASGPTGELFF. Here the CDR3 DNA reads TGTGCCAGCAGTGAAGCGTCCGGACCGACCGGGGAGCTGTTTTTT.

CDR3 sequence (DNA): TGTGCCAGCAGTTTCCCCGACAGGGTGCCTTACAATGAGCAGTTCTTC. Protein product: CASSFPDRVPYNEQFF. V usage is TRBV28 and J usage is TRBJ2-1; 7 nucleotides align to TRBD1. This CDR3 contains 16 residues. The J segment lost 4 bases and the V segment lost 3 bases, leaving 9 bases of the junction unmatched. The germline gives CDR1 MDHEN, CDR2 SYDVKM.

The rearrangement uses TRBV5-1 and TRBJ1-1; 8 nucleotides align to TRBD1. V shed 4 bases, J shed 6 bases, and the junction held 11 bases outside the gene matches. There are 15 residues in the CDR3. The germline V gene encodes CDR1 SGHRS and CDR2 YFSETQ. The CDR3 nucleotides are TGCGCCAGCAGCACCACGACAGGGGCGAATGCTGAAGCTTTCTTT. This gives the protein CASSTTTGANAEAFF. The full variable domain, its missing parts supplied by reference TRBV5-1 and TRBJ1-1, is KAGVTQTPRYLIKTRGQQVTLSCSPISGHRSVSWYQQTPGQGLQFLFEYFSETQRNKGNFPGRFSGRQFSNSRSEMNVSTLELGDSALYLCASSTTTGANAEAFFGQGTRLTVV.

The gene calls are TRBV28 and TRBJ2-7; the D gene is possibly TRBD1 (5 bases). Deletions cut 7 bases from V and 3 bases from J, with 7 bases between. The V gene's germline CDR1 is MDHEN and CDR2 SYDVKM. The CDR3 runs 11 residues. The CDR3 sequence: CASKTVYEQYF. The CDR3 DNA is TGTGCCAGCAAGACAGTCTACGAGCAGTACTTC.

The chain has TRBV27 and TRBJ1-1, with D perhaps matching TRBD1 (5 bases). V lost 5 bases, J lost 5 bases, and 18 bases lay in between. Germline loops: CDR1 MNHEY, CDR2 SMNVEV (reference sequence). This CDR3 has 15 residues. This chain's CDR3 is CASSLRDGRRTEAFF. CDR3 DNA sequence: TGTGCCAGCAGTCTCCGGGACGGCAGACGGACTGAAGCTTTCTTT.

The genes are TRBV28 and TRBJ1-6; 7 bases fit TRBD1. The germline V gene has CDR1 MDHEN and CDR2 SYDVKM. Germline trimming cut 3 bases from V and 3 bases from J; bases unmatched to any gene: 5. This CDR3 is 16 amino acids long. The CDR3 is CASSFPTGFYNSPLHF. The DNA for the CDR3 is TGTGCCAGCAGTTTCCCGACAGGGTTCTATAATTCACCCCTCCACTTT.

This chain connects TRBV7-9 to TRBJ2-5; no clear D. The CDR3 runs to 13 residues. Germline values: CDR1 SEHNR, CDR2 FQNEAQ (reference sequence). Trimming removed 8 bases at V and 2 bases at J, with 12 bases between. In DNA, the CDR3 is TGTGCCAGCGTGGCGGAGTTACAAGAGACCCAGTACTTC. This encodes CASVAELQETQYF.

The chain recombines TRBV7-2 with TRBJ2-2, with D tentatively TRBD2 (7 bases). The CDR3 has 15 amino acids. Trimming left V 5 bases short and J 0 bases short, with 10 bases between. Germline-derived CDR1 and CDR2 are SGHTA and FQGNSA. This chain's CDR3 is CASSVGGPNTGELFF. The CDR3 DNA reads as TGTGCCAGCAGCGTCGGGGGGCCGAACACCGGGGAGCTGTTTTTT.

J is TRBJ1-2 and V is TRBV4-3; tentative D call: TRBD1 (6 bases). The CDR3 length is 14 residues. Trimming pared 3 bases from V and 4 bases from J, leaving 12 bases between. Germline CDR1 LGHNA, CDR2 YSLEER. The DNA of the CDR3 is TGCGCCAGCAGCCATATACAGGGCGGCTATGGCTACACCTTC. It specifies CASSHIQGGYGYTF.